Shown below are 8 T cell receptor beta chains from a single sample sequenced in a study of T cells in Graves' hyperthyroidism and ophthalmopathy. Amplification of TCR beta CDR3 regions was performed using RNA transcripts as template. The primer set for the first-round RT-PCR of the TCR CDR3 was HTBI. TCRdb recomputed calls from the multiplex PCR reads with MiXCR, one row per CDR3 protein. The sample has 460,000 or so distinct CDR3 sequences, approximately 15% seen once. Material: blood. The source is a woman under 30 with Graves' hyperthyroidism.

This sequence joins TRBV6-5 and TRBJ2-3; possibly TRBD2 for D (6 bases). The CDR3 spans 16 residues. Germline V gene lookup returns CDR1 MNHEY and CDR2 SVGAGI. The germline V and J ends were trimmed by 2 bases and 1 base, with 13 bases remaining between them. CDR3 sequence reads: CASSYPPGVGTDTQYF. CDR3 in DNA: TGTGCCAGCAGTTACCCCCCGGGAGTGGGCACAGATACGCAGTATTTT.

J is TRBJ2-7 and V is TRBV6-2 or TRBV6-3; no reliable D call. The ends were cut back, 0 bases at V and 3 bases at J, with 15 bases in the middle. Looked up from germline, CDR1 is MNHEY and CDR2 is SVGEGT. This CDR3 spans 16 amino acids. CDR3 loop: CASSYSDLVKVYEQYF. The CDR3 nucleotides read TGTGCCAGCAGTTACTCGGACCTAGTTAAGGTCTACGAGCAGTACTTC.

The genes are TRBV29-1 and TRBJ1-2, with a weak D call TRBD1 (5 bases). There are 14 residues in the CDR3. Deletions cut 3 bases from V and 3 bases from J, with 14 bases between. Germline V gene data show CDR1 as SQVTM and CDR2 as ANQGSEA. Here the CDR3 reads CSVEGLRGDYGYTF. In DNA, the CDR3 is TGCAGCGTTGAGGGGCTCCGCGGGGACTATGGCTACACCTTC. Combining the CDR3 with reference TRBV29-1 and TRBJ1-2 gives the whole variable domain SAVISQKPSRDICQRGTSLTIQCQVDSQVTMMFWYRQQPGQSLTLIATANQGSEATYESGFVIDKFPISRPNLTFSTLTVSNMSPEDSSIYLCSVEGLRGDYGYTFGSGTRLTVV.

The table lists this clonotype with many counts. V usage is TRBV7-9 and J usage is TRBJ2-7, with TRBD1 identical over 7 bases. Unmatched junction bases numbered 8, after V lost 6 bases and J lost 3 bases. The CDR3 spans 14 residues. CDR1 and CDR2 (germline): SEHNR, FQNEAQ (reference sequence). CDR3 sequence (DNA): TGTGCCAGCAGGAGGGACAGTACAAACTACGAGCAGTACTTC. Protein product: CASRRDSTNYEQYF.

This chain connects TRBV5-6 to TRBJ1-1; the match to TRBD1 covers 7 bases. The V segment lost 5 bases and the J segment 2 bases; nucleotides outside the gene matches: 6. CDR1 and CDR2 (germline): SGHDT, YYEEEE. This CDR3 has 14 amino acids. CDR3 DNA sequence: TGTGCCAGCAGGAAAGACAGGGAAAACACTGAAGCTTTCTTT. Amino acid sequence: CASRKDRENTEAFF.

At least ten counts were recorded for this clonotype. V usage is TRBV12-5 and J usage is TRBJ2-2; D call uncertain. V gave up 1 base and J gave up 3 bases, with 9 bases separating them. The CDR3 spans 15 residues. Germline lookup yields CDR1 LGHNT and CDR2 FRNRAP. CDR3 in DNA: TGTGCTAGTGGTTTGGGACTCATGGACACCGGGGAGCTGTTTTTT. Translated, it gives CASGLGLMDTGELFF.

The rearrangement joins TRBV6-6 to TRBJ1-2; perhaps TRBD1 as D (6 bases). Germline V gene data show CDR1 as MNHNY and CDR2 as SVGAGI (reference sequence). There are 14 residues in the CDR3. With 0 bases removed from V and 5 bases from J, the gap between germline ends came to 10 bases. CDR3 in DNA: TGTGCCAGCAGTTACTCGACAGGACTTTATGGCTACACCTTC. Translation: CASSYSTGLYGYTF.

This clonotype was seen a handful of times. The chain has TRBV7-3 and TRBJ2-1, with 9 bases matching TRBD2. Germline V CDR1 and CDR2: SGHTA, FQGTGA. The CDR3 length is 17 residues. With 2 bases clipped from V and 8 bases from J, the junction kept 13 bases outside the gene matches. The CDR3, as DNA: TGTGCCAGCAGCTTATTGGGACTAGCAGTAAATTTAGATGAGCAGTTCTTC. This encodes CASSLLGLAVNLDEQFF.